This TCR beta chain derives from a study of human T cells and chemical hapten exposure. Overall study context: Patients, predominantly female, presented with alopecia areata, totalis or universalis.

The time point here: patch test 1, 2 weeks after DPC sensitization. Documented treatment: therapeutic diphenylcyclopropenone sensitization with weekly scalp DPC. TCRdb reprocessed the RACE reads via MiXCR and lists one record per CDR3 protein. The table shows approximately 110,000 distinct CDR3 sequences, with 9.5% to 11% occurring only once. Study-level results: Donors' alopecia may make their immune response differ from healthy people's.

Remarks on this clonotype: What it binds is unknown.

The clonotype originates from a middle-aged woman with alopecia areata. Some clones in this sample may be carry-over from other donors' samples. The sequencing used whole blood, collected in connection with sensitization to the hapten diphenylcyclopropenone (DPC).

The CDR3 loop reads CSVERDRGSYGYTF. DNA of the CDR3: TGCAGCGTTGAAAGGGACAGGGGCTCCTATGGCTACACCTTC. The rearrangement links TRBV29-1 to TRBJ1-2, with 10 bases aligning to TRBD1. The length of the CDR3 is 14 residues. The germline V gene encodes CDR1 SQVTM and CDR2 ANQGSEA. Trimming removed 2 bases from V and 4 bases from J; junction bases left unmatched: 4.